Below are 3 T cell receptor beta chains sequenced from a single sample in a study of cytomegalovirus exposure and HLA in healthy donors. Researchers ran the PCR with 60 Vbeta and 13 Jbeta primers. Generated by immunoSEQ multiplex PCR, the TCRdb table keeps only in-frame clones and is missing some. The table lists around 190,000 clones, about 80% of them singletons. Input material: PBMCs. The receptors were sampled from a woman under 40 in good health and CMV-seronegative.

This clone showed up just once. The chain joins TRBV14 to TRBJ1-2, with D possibly matching TRBD1 (5 bases). This CDR3 contains 20 residues. V was pared by 1 base and J by 4 bases, with 28 bases between. Germline lookup yields CDR1 SGHDN and CDR2 FVKESK. The CDR3 region is CASSQVVGGAHFLWPYGYTF. The CDR3, as DNA: TGTGCCAGCAGCCAAGTAGTTGGCGGGGCCCATTTCCTCTGGCCCTATGGCTACACCTTC.

The gene calls are TRBV19 and TRBJ1-5, with D uncertain. The germline V and J ends were trimmed by 7 bases and 6 bases, with 13 bases remaining between them. This CDR3 has 13 amino acids. In germline, CDR1 is LNHDA, CDR2 SQIVND (reference sequence). Written as DNA, the CDR3 is TGTGCCAGTAACCCGGGATCGGTTCAGCCCCAGCATTTT. Translating it yields CASNPGSVQPQHF.

This clone was detected only once. The rearrangement links TRBV6-5 to TRBJ2-7, with TRBD2 matching over 7 bases. V lost 2 bases and J lost 5; bases outside the gene matches: 9. The CDR3 sequence is 15 residues long. Germline values: CDR1 MNHEY, CDR2 SVGAGI. CDR3 sequence: CASSYGGEIIHEQYF. The CDR3 DNA reads TGTGCCAGCAGTTACGGGGGGGAGATCATCCACGAGCAGTACTTC.